This T cell receptor beta chain was recorded in a study of blood T cell repertoires in COVID-19. Study at large: The study drew acute and convalescent COVID-19 samples from the United States, Italy and Spain. In each case, the material was cDNA or gDNA derived from T cells, B-cell-depleted T cells, or PBMCs.

Original data processing: Amplification with reference gene primers provided the estimates of nucleated cell counts. The protocol was immunoSEQ multiplex PCR, while the TCRdb copy is restricted to in-frame clones and leaves out a portion. The V and J calls and clone size come from that table; D and trimming were worked out from the DNA. The sample includes over 200,000 clones, around 80% of them seen just once. Looked up from germline, CDR1 is SEHNR and CDR2 is FQNEAQ (reference sequence). This CDR3 has 14 residues. J was trimmed by 9 bases and V by 10 bases; bases with no gene match: 15. The specimen sequenced was peripheral blood. This TCR was recovered from a man in his forties with active or convalescent COVID-19. The chain links TRBV7-9 to TRBJ2-1, with 7 bases identical to TRBD1. The CDR3, as DNA: TGTGCCACCAGACCAACAGGGGATGGAGGTGAGCAGTTCTTC. It specifies CATRPTGDGGEQFF.